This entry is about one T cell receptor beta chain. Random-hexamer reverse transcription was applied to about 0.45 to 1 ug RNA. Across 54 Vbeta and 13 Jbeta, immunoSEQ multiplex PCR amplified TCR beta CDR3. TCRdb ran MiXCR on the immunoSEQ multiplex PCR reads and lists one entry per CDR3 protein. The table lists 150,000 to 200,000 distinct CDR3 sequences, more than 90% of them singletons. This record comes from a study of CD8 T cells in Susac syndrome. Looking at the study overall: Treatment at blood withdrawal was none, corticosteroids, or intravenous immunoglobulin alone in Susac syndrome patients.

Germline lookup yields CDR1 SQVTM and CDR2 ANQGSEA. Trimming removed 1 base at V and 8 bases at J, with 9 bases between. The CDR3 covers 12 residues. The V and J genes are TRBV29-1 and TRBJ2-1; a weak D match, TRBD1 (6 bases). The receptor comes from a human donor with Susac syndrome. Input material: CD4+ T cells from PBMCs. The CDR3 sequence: CSVEAGVHEQFF. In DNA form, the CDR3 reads TGCAGCGTTGAAGCAGGGGTCCATGAGCAGTTCTTC.